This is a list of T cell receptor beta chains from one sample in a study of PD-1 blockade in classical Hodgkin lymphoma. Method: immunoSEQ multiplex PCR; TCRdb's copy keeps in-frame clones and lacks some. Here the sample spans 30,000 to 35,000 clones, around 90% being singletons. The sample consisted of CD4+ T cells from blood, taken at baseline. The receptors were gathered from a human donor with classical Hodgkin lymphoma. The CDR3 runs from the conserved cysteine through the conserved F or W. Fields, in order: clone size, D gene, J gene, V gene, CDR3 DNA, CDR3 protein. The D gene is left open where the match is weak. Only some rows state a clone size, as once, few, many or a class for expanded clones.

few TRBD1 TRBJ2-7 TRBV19 TGTGCCACCAAATCGCAGGGGGCGGGCTACGAGCAGTACTTC CATKSQGAGYEQYF
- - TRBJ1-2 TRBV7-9 TGTGCCAGCAGCTTAGAGGTGACAGTTAACTATGGCTACACCTTC CASSLEVTVNYGYTF
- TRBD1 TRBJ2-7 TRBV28 TGTGCCAGCATGCCCCCGGGGACAGGAGACTACGAGCAGTACTTC CASMPPGTGDYEQYF
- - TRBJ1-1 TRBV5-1 TGCGCCAGCAGCTTACTTCCGAAGCTGAGTGGGATGAACACTGAAGCTTTCTTT CASSLLPKLSGMNTEAFF
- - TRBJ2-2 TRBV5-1 TGCGCCAGCAGCTTGGCTCGGGGGAACACCGGGGAGCTGTTTTTT CASSLARGNTGELFF
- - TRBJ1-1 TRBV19 TGTGCCAGTAGTACCAGCGCCAGGGTGGAAACTGAAGCTTTCTTT CASSTSARVETEAFF
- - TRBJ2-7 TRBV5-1 TGCGCCAGCAGCTTGGACGTTGGGAGCTCCTACGAGCAGTACTTC CASSLDVGSSYEQYF
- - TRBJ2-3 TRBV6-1 TGTGCCAGCAGTGAAGAAGGCAGAACAGATACGCAGTATTTT CASSEEGRTDTQYF
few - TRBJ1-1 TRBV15 TGTGCCACCAGCGCACGTGGGGACACTGAAGCTTTCTTT CATSARGDTEAFF
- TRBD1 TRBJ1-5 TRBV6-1 TGTGCCAGCAGTGAAAGGGGTGGACAGGGCGGGCAGCCCCAGCATTTT CASSERGGQGGQPQHF
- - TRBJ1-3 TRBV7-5 TGTGTCAGAAGCTCCCCAGACGAAGGTTCATCTGGAAACACCATATATTTT CVRSSPDEGSSGNTIYF
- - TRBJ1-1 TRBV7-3 TGTGCCAGCAGCTTCCAGGTGAACACTGAAGCTTTCTTT CASSFQVNTEAFF
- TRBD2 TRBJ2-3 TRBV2 TGTGCCAGCATCCGGACTAGCGGGAGGGTGAGCACAGATACGCAGTATTTT CASIRTSGRVSTDTQYF
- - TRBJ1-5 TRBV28 TGTGCCAGCAGGGGGGACGGCACAACCCAGCATTTT CASRGDGTTQHF
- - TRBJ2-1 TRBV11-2 TGTGCCAGCAGCTTAGATCACAATGAGCAGTTCTTC CASSLDHNEQFF
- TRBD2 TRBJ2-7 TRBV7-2 TGTGCCAGCAGCACGCGAGCGGGCGGGAGCGGTTACGAGCAGTACTTC CASSTRAGGSGYEQYF
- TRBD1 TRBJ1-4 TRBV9 TGTGCCAGCAGCGGAAGGACAGGGGGCAGATTAGATGAAAAACTGTTTTTT CASSGRTGGRLDEKLFF
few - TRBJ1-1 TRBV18 TGTGCCAACCGCGGGTCGGGCACTGAAGCTTTCTTT CANRGSGTEAFF
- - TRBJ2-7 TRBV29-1 TGCAGCGTTGGCGGGTCCTACGAGCAGTACTTC CSVGGSYEQYF
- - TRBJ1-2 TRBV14 TGTGCCAGCAGCCAAACAAACTATGGCTACACCTTC CASSQTNYGYTF
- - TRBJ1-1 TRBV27 TGTGCCAGCAGTCTTACCTTTTTTGCGGGGGATAGCCTCATGAACACTGAAGCTTTCTTT CASSLTFFAGDSLMNTEAFF
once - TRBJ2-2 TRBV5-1 TGCGCCAGCAGCTTGGGCGTTTCGGGGAACACCGGGGAGCTGTTTTTT CASSLGVSGNTGELFF
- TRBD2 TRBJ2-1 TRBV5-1 TGCGCCAGCAGACGGGCGGGAGGACCTACAGTCGATGAGCAGTTCTTC CASRRAGGPTVDEQFF
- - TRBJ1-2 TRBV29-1 TGCAGCGTTGAAGGGCAGACGGGGGGCTACACCTTC CSVEGQTGGYTF
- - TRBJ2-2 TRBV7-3 TGTGCCAGCAGTAACAGGACACCCCGGGGCACCGGGGAGCTGTTTTTT CASSNRTPRGTGELFF
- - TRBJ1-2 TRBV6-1 TGTGCCAGCAGTGCTTCACCAGGCTATGGCTACACCTTC CASSASPGYGYTF
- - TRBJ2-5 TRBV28 TGTGCCAGCAGTTTGCGTACCCTGGAGACCCAGTACTTC CASSLRTLETQYF
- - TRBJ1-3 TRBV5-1 TGCGCCAGCAGCTTGGCCTTGGGAGTTTTCTCTGGAAACACCATATATTTT CASSLALGVFSGNTIYF
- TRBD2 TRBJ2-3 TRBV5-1 TGCGCCAGCAGCTTGGGACTAGCGGCTAACACAGATACGCAGTATTTT CASSLGLAANTDTQYF
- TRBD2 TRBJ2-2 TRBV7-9 TGTGCCAGCAGCCCCGGGACTAGCGGGAGCCCCGGGGAGCTGTTTTTT CASSPGTSGSPGELFF
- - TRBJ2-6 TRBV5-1 TGCGCCAGCAGTATTCTTCTCTCTGGGGCCAACGTCCTGACTTTC CASSILLSGANVLTF
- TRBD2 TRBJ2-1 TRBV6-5 TGTGCCAGCAGGGATAGCGGGAGGAGCGGCAATGAGCAGTTCTTC CASRDSGRSGNEQFF
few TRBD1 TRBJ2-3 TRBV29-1 TGCAGCTCGAGGGGGACAGCAACCCTCCTAAGCACAGATACGCAGTATTTT CSSRGTATLLSTDTQYF
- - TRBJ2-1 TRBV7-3 TGTGCCAGCAGCTTAGCGGGGGCCTTCTCCTACAATGAGCAGTTCTTC CASSLAGAFSYNEQFF
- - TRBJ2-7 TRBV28 TGTGCCAGCAGTTCGCCCGCCCCGTACGAGCAGTACTTC CASSSPAPYEQYF
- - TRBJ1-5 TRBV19 TGTGCCAGTAGTATAGAAGGGCGCCGGGCGCCCCAGCATTTT CASSIEGRRAPQHF
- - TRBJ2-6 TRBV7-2 TGTGCCAGCAGCTTCCCCAGGGCCTCTGGGGCCAACGTCCTGACTTTC CASSFPRASGANVLTF
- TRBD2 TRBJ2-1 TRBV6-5 TGTGCCAGCAGGGGACTAGCGGGTTACAATGAGCAGTTCTTC CASRGLAGYNEQFF
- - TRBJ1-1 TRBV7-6 TGTGCCAGCAGCTTTAGTTATAGGGGGATGAACACTGAAGCTTTCTTT CASSFSYRGMNTEAFF
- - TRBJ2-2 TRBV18 TGTGCCAGCTCACTGCTTTCTGGAGGGGCCTATGACGCGAACACCGGGGAGCTGTTTTTT CASSLLSGGAYDANTGELFF
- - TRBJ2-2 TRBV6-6 TGTGCCAGCACCCCGGGGGTCACCGGGGAGCTGTTTTTT CASTPGVTGELFF
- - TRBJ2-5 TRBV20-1 TGCAGTGCTTTTATCCAAGAGACCCAGTACTTC CSAFIQETQYF
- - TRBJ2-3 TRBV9 TGTGCCAGCAGCGTAGTTACGAACACAGATACGCAGTATTTT CASSVVTNTDTQYF
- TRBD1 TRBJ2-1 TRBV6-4 TGTGCCAGCAGTCCGGGACAGGCCAACAATGAGCAGTTCTTC CASSPGQANNEQFF
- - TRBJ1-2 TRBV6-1 TGTGCCAGCACTATTCAGGGGTTTAATGGCTACACCTTC CASTIQGFNGYTF
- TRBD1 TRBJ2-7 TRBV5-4 TGTGCCAGCAGCTTGGCGAATGGGGACAGGGGCTACGAGCAGTACTTC CASSLANGDRGYEQYF
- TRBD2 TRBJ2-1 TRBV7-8 TGTGCCAGCAGCTTAGGCAAGCGGGGTGCATACAATGAGCAGTTCTTC CASSLGKRGAYNEQFF
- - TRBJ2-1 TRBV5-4 TGTGCCAGCAGCTTCCCAGACTTTAACAATGAGCAGTTCTTC CASSFPDFNNEQFF
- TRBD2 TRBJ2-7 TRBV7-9 TGTGCCAGCAGCAACCGTCCCGGGACTAGCGGGAAGTCCTACGAGCAGTACTTC CASSNRPGTSGKSYEQYF